This entry lists 15 T cell receptor beta chains sequenced from one sample in a study of glioma-infiltrating T cells after dendritic cell vaccination. Data came from immunoSEQ multiplex PCR; TCRdb stores just in-frame clones and leaves some out. The profile shows about 82,000 clones, about four fifths of them singletons. The time point is: after dendritic cell vaccination, including at tumor progression/relapse. The sample consisted of blood, taken after dendritic cell vaccination. Receptors were obtained from a human donor with glioblastoma.

J is TRBJ1-2 and V is TRBV30; 9 bases map to TRBD1. Germline V CDR1 and CDR2: GTSNPN, SVGIG (reference sequence). CDR3 length: 16 residues. The ends lost 1 base at V and 2 bases at J; junction bases unmatched: 8. The CDR3 DNA reads TGTGCCTGGAGTGCTTCCGGACAGGGGTCAAACTATGGCTACACCTTC. Protein sequence: CAWSASGQGSNYGYTF.

This chain links TRBV6-5 with TRBJ2-5; D perhaps matches TRBD1 (6 bases). This CDR3 is 13 amino acids long. The germline V and J ends were trimmed by 6 bases and 4 bases, with 12 bases remaining between them. In germline, CDR1 is MNHEY, CDR2 SVGAGI. Here the CDR3 reads CASRDTGIETQYF. CDR3 bases: TGTGCCAGCAGGGATACAGGGATAGAGACCCAGTACTTC.

This clone has only a few counts. The rearrangement uses TRBV2 and TRBJ1-6; D might be TRBD1 (5 bases). The CDR3 is 15 amino acids. Germline CDR1 is SNHLY and CDR2 is FYNNEI. V lost 4 bases, J lost 7 bases, and 14 bases lay in between. The CDR3 DNA reads TGTGCCAGCAGTGGTAGGGGCCCTCCAAATTCACCCCTCCACTTT. Protein: CASSGRGPPNSPLHF. The full variable domain, its missing parts supplied by reference TRBV2 and TRBJ1-6, is EPEVTQTPSHQVTQMGQEVILRCVPISNHLYFYWYRQILGQKVEFLVSFYNNEISEKSEIFDDQFSVERPDGSNFTLKIRSTKLEDSAMYFCASSGRGPPNSPLHFGNGTRLTVT.

The rearrangement links TRBV5-6 to TRBJ1-2; possibly TRBD1 for D (6 bases). CDR3 length: 13 residues. V lost 4 bases and J lost 4, with 11 bases in between. CDR1 is SGHDT, CDR2 YYEEEE, per germline. This CDR3 reads CASSQGQRYGYTF. In nucleotides, the CDR3 is TGTGCCAGCAGCCAAGGACAGCGCTATGGCTACACCTTC.

With respect to this clone: The sample carries other DNA sequences with the same CDR3. The gene calls are TRBV18 and TRBJ1-5; 9 positions agree with TRBD1. From germline, CDR1 is KGHSH and CDR2 LQKENI. V shed 3 bases and J 4 bases; nucleotides not matched to a gene: 4. This CDR3 comprises 15 residues. This CDR3 is CASSPDRGGNQPQHF. The CDR3 DNA sequence: TGTGCCAGCTCACCGGACAGGGGAGGGAATCAGCCCCAGCATTTT.

V usage is TRBV7-2 and J usage is TRBJ1-1; a weak D match, TRBD1 (5 bases). V was shortened by 7 bases and J by 1 base, with 10 bases between the two germline ends. Germline CDR1 SGHTA, CDR2 FQGNSA. CDR3 length: 13 residues. CDR3 sequence: CASIRGGNTEAFF. CDR3 DNA sequence: TGTGCCAGCATCCGGGGGGGGAACACTGAAGCTTTCTTT.

V and J are TRBV11-2 and TRBJ2-7; no definite D call. Germline values: CDR1 SGHAT, CDR2 FQNNGV. V was pared by 1 base and J by 6 bases, with 7 bases between. The CDR3 extends over 12 amino acids. The CDR3 here is CASSLGSVEQYF. CDR3 in DNA: TGTGCCAGCAGCTTAGGTAGTGTCGAGCAGTACTTC.

V gene TRBV18 combines with J gene TRBJ2-4; 11 positions agree with TRBD1. V lost 3 bases, J lost 6 bases, and 1 base stayed unmatched. Germline CDR1 KGHSH, CDR2 LQKENI. The CDR3 has 14 amino acids. CDR3 region: CASSPGQGGNIQYF. For the CDR3, the DNA is TGTGCCAGCTCACCGGGACAGGGGGGAAACATTCAGTACTTC.

The chain couples TRBV5-4 to TRBJ2-7, with TRBD1 as a possible D gene (6 bases). CDR1 is SGHNT, CDR2 YYREEE, per germline (reference sequence). V gave up 2 bases and J gave up 4 bases, with 16 bases separating them. The CDR3 has 15 residues. CDR3 coding DNA: TGTGCCAGCAGCTTAGCAGGGGAAACTTCTTACGAGCAGTACTTC. It codes for CASSLAGETSYEQYF.

V and J are TRBV5-4 and TRBJ2-5; 9 bases fit TRBD2. The V gene's germline CDR1 is SGHNT and CDR2 YYREEE (reference sequence). CDR3 length: 16 amino acids. With V trimmed by 2 bases and J by 4 bases, 9 bases remained unmatched. CDR3 amino acids: CASSLSTTSGGETQYF. The CDR3 DNA sequence: TGTGCCAGCAGCTTATCTACGACTAGCGGAGGAGAGACCCAGTACTTC.

There are a few counts of this clone. This chain connects TRBV7-9 to TRBJ1-4, with TRBD1 matching 7 bases. The germline CDR1 and CDR2 sequences are SEHNR and FQNEAQ (reference sequence). Trimming took 5 bases from V and 2 from J; bases not matched to a gene: 5. The CDR3 consists of 15 residues. The CDR3 loop is CASSVDRATNEKLFF. CDR3 DNA sequence: TGTGCCAGCAGCGTCGACAGGGCTACTAATGAAAAACTGTTTTTT. The variable domain in full, with the rest retrieved from reference TRBV7-9 and TRBJ1-4, is DTGVSQNPRHKITKRGQNVTFRCDPISEHNRLYWYRQTLGQGPEFLTYFQNEAQLEKSRLLSDRFSAERPKGSFSTLEIQRTEQGDSAMYLCASSVDRATNEKLFFGSGTQLSVL.

The V call is TRBV4-2, the J call TRBJ1-5, with TRBD1 matching over 9 bases. From germline, CDR1 is LGHNA and CDR2 YNFKEQ. V lost 3 bases, J lost 4 bases, and 4 bases stayed unmatched. The CDR3 consists of 15 residues. CDR3: CASSQTGGGNQPQHF. DNA for the CDR3: TGTGCCAGCAGCCAGACAGGGGGTGGAAATCAGCCCCAGCATTTT.

The chain combines TRBV6-1 with TRBJ1-2; TRBD1 might be the D (6 bases). The CDR3 has 15 amino acids. V was cut by 3 bases and J by 5 bases, with 16 bases left in between. Looked up from germline, CDR1 is MNHNS and CDR2 is SASEGT. The DNA for the CDR3 is TGTGCCAGCAGTGACTTTGGGGGCGCGGGTTATGGCTACACCTTC. This codes for CASSDFGGAGYGYTF.

Here the CDR3 DNA reads TGTGCCAGTAGTAACGACAGGGGGTCCGATCAGCCCCAGCATTTT. Translating gives CASSNDRGSDQPQHF. The rearrangement links TRBV19 to TRBJ1-5; 9 bases align to TRBD1. The CDR3 is 15 residues long. Germline loops: CDR1 LNHDA, CDR2 SQIVND (reference sequence). V shed 4 bases, J shed 5 bases, and the junction held 6 bases outside the gene matches.

V and J are TRBV6-6 and TRBJ2-1, with TRBD1 as a possible D gene (6 bases). V was clipped by 5 bases and J by 7 bases, with 18 bases between them. Germline values: CDR1 MNHNY, CDR2 SVGAGI (reference sequence). The CDR3 has 15 residues. The CDR3 DNA is TGTGCCAGCAGTCAGGGGCCCACGGGGTGGAATGAGCAGTTCTTC. The encoded protein is CASSQGPTGWNEQFF.